The source of this T cell receptor (beta chain) is a study of CD8 T cells in ankylosing spondylitis. Study-wide results and caveats: Within ankylosing spondylitis blood, a TCR beta motif made up of eight highly homologous variants appeared to be characteristic. Reports say disease-linked clones showed up significantly more in matched ankylosing spondylitis synovial fluid. Disease-linked clones had a CD8+ phenotype and relatively low frequency in peripheral blood.

The CDR3 spans 15 residues. The V gene end was trimmed by 1 base and the J gene end by 5 bases; junction bases not matched to a gene: 5. Per the germline V gene, CDR1 is SGHTA and CDR2 is FQGNSA. Note on this clonotype: Its cognate antigen is unknown.

The authors made TCR beta libraries by quantitative 5'-RACE with molecular barcodes. TCRdb passed the 5' RACE reads through MiXCR, listing each CDR3 protein once. The sample consists of a few hundred thousand distinct CDR3 sequences, about a fifth of them appearing once. This sequence originates from a male donor with ankylosing spondylitis. The chain couples TRBV7-2 to TRBJ1-5; TRBD1 agrees at 7 bases. Sample: blood, either unsorted or a sorted T cell fraction (not recorded which). The CDR3 nucleotides read TGTGCCAGCAGCTTAGACAGGGGAGAGGATCAGCCCCAGCATTTT. Its translation: CASSLDRGEDQPQHF.